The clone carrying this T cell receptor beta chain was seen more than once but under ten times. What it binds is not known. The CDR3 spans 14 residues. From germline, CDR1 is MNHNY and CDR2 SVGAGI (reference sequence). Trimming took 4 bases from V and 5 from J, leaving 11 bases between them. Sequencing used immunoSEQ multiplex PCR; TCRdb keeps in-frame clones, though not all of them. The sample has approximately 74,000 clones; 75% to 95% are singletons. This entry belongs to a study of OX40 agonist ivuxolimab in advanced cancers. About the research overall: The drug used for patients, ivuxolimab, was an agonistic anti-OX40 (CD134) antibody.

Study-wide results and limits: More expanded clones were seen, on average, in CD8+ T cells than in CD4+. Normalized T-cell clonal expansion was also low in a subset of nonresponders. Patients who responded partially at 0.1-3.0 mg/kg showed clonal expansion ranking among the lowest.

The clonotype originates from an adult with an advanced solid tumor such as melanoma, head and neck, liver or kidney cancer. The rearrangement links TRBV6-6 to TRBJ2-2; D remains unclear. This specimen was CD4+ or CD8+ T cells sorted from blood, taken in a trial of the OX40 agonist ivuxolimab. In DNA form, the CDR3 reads TGTGCCAGCAGTTTGAGAGGCGGAACCGGGGAGCTGTTTTTT. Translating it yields CASSLRGGTGELFF.